This TCR beta chain was identified in a study of shared clonotypes between healthy human individuals. This CDR3 region has 16 residues. Per the germline V gene, CDR1 is SGHNT and CDR2 is YYREEE (reference sequence). Trimming removed 2 bases from V and 1 base from J, with 15 bases in between. The protocol was immunoSEQ multiplex PCR, while the TCRdb copy is restricted to in-frame clones and leaves out a portion. The sample lists some 450,000 clones; over 60% were seen once. The specimen was PBMCs. The gene calls are TRBV5-4 and TRBJ1-1; D is possibly TRBD1 (5 bases). The clonotype was recovered from a woman between 35 and 50 years old in good health. Some clones in this sample may be carry-over from other donors' samples. As DNA, the CDR3 is TGTGCCAGCAGCTTTGGGGGGGGACGTAGGAACACTGAAGCTTTCTTT. The encoded protein is CASSFGGGRRNTEAFF.